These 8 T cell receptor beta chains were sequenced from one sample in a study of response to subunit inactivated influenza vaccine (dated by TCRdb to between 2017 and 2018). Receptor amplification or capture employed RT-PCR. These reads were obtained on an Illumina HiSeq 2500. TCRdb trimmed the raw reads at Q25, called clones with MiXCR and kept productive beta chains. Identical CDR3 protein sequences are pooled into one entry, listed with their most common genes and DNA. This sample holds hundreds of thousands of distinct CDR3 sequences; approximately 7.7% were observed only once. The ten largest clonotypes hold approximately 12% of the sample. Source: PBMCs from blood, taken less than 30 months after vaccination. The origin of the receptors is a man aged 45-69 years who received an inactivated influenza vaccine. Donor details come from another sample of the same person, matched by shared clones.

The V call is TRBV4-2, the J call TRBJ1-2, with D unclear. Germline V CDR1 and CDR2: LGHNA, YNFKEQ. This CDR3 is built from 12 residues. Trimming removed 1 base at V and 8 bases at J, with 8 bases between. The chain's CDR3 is CASSQAPGGYTF. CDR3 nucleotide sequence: TGTGCCAGCAGCCAAGCCCCGGGAGGCTACACCTTC.

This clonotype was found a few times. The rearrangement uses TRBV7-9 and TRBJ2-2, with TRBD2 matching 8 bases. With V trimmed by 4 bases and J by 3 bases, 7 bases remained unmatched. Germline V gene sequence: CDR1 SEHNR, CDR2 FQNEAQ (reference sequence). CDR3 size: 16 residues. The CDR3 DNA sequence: TGTGCCAGCAGCTACCCAACGGGGGGGCACACCGGGGAGCTGTTTTTT. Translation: CASSYPTGGHTGELFF. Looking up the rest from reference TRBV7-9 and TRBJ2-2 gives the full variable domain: DTGVSQNPRHKITKRGQNVTFRCDPISEHNRLYWYRQTLGQGPEFLTYFQNEAQLEKSRLLSDRFSAERPKGSFSTLEIQRTEQGDSAMYLCASSYPTGGHTGELFFGEGSRLTVL.

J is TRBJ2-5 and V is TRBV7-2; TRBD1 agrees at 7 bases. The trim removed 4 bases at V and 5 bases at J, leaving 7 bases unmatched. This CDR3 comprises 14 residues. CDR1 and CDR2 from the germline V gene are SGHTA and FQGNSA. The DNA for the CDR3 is TGTGCCAGCAGCTCGAGACAGGGCCGGGAGACCCAGTACTTC. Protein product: CASSSRQGRETQYF. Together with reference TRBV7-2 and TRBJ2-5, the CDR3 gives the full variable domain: GAGVSQSPSNKVTEKGKDVELRCDPISGHTALYWYRQSLGQGLEFLIYFQGNSAPDKSGLPSDRFSAERTGGSVSTLTIQRTQQEDSAVYLCASSSRQGRETQYFGPGTRLLVL.

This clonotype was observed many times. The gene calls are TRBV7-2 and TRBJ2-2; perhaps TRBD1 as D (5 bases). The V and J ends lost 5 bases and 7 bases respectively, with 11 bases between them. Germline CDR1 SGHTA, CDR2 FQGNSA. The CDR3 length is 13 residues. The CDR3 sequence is CASSTREHGELFF. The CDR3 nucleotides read TGTGCCAGCAGCACCAGGGAACACGGGGAGCTGTTTTTT.

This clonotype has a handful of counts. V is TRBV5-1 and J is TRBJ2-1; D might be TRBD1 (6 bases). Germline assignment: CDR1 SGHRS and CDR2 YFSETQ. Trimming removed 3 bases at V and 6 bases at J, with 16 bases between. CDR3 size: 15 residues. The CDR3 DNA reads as TGCGCCAGCAGCTCCAGGGGTGGTGGGGGCAATGAGCAGTTCTTC. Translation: CASSSRGGGGNEQFF.

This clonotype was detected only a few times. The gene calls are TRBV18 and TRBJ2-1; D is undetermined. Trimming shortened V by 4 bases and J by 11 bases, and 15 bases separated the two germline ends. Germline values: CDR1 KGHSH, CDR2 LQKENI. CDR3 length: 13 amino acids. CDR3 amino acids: CASSHAEENQQFF. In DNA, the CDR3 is TGTGCCAGCTCACACGCTGAGGAGAATCAGCAGTTCTTC.

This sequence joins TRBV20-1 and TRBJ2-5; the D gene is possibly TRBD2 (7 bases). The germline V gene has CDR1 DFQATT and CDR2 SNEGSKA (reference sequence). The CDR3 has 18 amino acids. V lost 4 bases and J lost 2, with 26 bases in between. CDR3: CSATGVPGGEPIQETQYF. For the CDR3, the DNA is TGCAGTGCTACGGGAGTACCGGGGGGCGAACCCATACAAGAGACCCAGTACTTC.

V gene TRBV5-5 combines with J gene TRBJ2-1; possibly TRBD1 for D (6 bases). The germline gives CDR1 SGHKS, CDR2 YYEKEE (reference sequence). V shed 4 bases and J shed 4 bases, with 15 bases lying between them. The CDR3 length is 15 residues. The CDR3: CASSPGLGAYNEQFF. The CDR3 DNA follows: TGTGCCAGCAGCCCTGGACTGGGGGCATACAATGAGCAGTTCTTC.